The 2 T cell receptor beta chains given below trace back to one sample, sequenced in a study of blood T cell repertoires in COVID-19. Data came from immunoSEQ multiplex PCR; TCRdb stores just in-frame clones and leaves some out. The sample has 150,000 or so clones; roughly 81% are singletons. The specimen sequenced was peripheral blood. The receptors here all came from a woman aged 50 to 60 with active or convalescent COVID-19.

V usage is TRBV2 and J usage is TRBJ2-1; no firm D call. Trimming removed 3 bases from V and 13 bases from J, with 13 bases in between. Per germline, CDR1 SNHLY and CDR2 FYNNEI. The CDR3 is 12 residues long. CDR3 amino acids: CASSDFTSPQFF. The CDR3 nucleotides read TGTGCCAGCAGTGACTTTACTTCCCCCCAGTTCTTC.

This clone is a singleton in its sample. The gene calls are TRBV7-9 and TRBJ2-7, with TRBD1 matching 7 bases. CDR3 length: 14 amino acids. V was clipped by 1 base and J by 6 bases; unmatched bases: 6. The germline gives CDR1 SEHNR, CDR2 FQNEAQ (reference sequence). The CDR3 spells CASSLEKSGGEQYF. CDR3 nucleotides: TGTGCCAGCAGCTTAGAGAAATCAGGGGGCGAGCAGTACTTC.